The rows below give T cell receptor beta chains drawn from one sample of a study of CDR3 diversity in severe acne. TCRdb re-derived calls from the PCR reads in MiXCR, one entry per CDR3 protein. Of under 100,000 distinct CDR3 sequences listed, about 52% were seen once; the top ten hold 10%. Sequenced input: blood. The receptors originated from a male donor in good health, serving as a control. CDR3s include the opening cysteine and the closing phenylalanine or tryptophan. D genes are given only for firm matches. Rows may omit the clone size; those that give it use once, few, many or a size class.

V	D	J	size	DNA	CDR3
TRBV24-1	NA	TRBJ1-2	NA	TGTGCCACCAGTGATCTCACCAACCAGGGCTACACCTTC	CATSDLTNQGYTF
TRBV11-2	NA	TRBJ1-4	many	TGTGCCAGCAGCCCCGGGGGGGGAATCCGAGAAAAACTGTTTTTT	CASSPGGGIREKLFF
TRBV20-1	TRBD2	TRBJ2-7	NA	TGCAGTGCTAGAAGCGGGAGTAGCGAGCAGTACTTC	CSARSGSSEQYF
TRBV5-6	NA	TRBJ1-1	many	TGTGCCAGCAGCTTGGCCACAGGGTATACTGAAGCTTTCTTT	CASSLATGYTEAFF
TRBV7-9	NA	TRBJ2-1	NA	TGTGCCAGCAGCCAAACCGGGACTTCCTACAATGAGCAGTTCTTC	CASSQTGTSYNEQFF
TRBV7-2	NA	TRBJ1-6	NA	TGTGCCAGCAGCGAGGGGGGGGGCTCCGGTTCACCCCTCCACTTT	CASSEGGGSGSPLHF
TRBV6-1	NA	TRBJ2-3	NA	TGTGCCAGCAGCCAGCCGAGGGTTGGGGGCACAGATACGCAGTATTTT	CASSQPRVGGTDTQYF
TRBV29-1	NA	TRBJ1-2	many	TGCAGCGTTGGGGCAGCCTTACCTAACTATGGCTACACCTTC	CSVGAALPNYGYTF
TRBV25-1	TRBD1	TRBJ2-7	NA	TGTGCCAGCAGTGGAGGAAACCGGGACAGGGGAACCTACGAGCAGTACTTC	CASSGGNRDRGTYEQYF
TRBV7-2	TRBD1	TRBJ1-2	few	TGTGCCACCAGCTTAGAGGGGGCGTCGGGTGGCTACACCTTC	CATSLEGASGGYTF
TRBV25-1	TRBD2	TRBJ2-1	NA	TGTGCTAGGGCCCTAGCGGACATGTACAATGAGCAGTTCTTC	CARALADMYNEQFF
TRBV20-1	TRBD1	TRBJ1-2	few	TGCAGTGCGAGACAGGGGGGCTATGGCTACACCTTC	CSARQGGYGYTF
TRBV7-9	NA	TRBJ1-1	NA	TGTGCCAGCAGCCCAGGACAGCTAGAAGCTTTCTTT	CASSPGQLEAFF
TRBV28	NA	TRBJ2-3	many	TGTGCCAGCAGTTCCGGACATTTCACAGATACGCAGTATTTT	CASSSGHFTDTQYF
TRBV7-9	TRBD2	TRBJ2-1	once	TGTGCCAGCAGCTTAGGGGCTAGCGGATACAATGAGCAGTTCTTC	CASSLGASGYNEQFF
TRBV20-1	TRBD2	TRBJ2-1	medium-sized	TGCAGTGCCAACACCGGACTAGGCGATTTCGGTGAGCAGTTCTTC	CSANTGLGDFGEQFF
TRBV19	NA	TRBJ2-5	NA	TGTGCCACCAGAGCTGGAGAGACCCAGTACTTC	CATRAGETQYF
TRBV29-1	NA	TRBJ1-2	few	TGCAGCACCGGGGGCACACCGAGGCTAAACTATGGCTACACCTTC	CSTGGTPRLNYGYTF
TRBV7-9	TRBD1	TRBJ2-7	NA	TGTGCCAGCAGCTTAGCGACAGGGGGCTACGAGCAGTACTTC	CASSLATGGYEQYF
TRBV5-6	TRBD1	TRBJ2-3	NA	TGTGCCAGCAGCTTGCGTGACAGGGAAGCCGGGGCTGAGTTTTTT	CASSLRDREAGAEFF
TRBV29-1	NA	TRBJ1-1	many	TGCAGCGTTGTGAGAATTAACGTGAACACTGAAGCTTTCTTT	CSVVRINVNTEAFF
TRBV20-1	NA	TRBJ2-3	NA	TGCAGTGCTGAGCGGGGCACAGATACGCAGTATTTT	CSAERGTDTQYF
TRBV20-1	TRBD1	TRBJ1-2	few	TGCAGTGCTAGAGATCCTGGGACAGGCCTAACGGGCTACACCTTC	CSARDPGTGLTGYTF
TRBV5-1	NA	TRBJ2-7	medium-sized	TGTGCCAGCAGCTTAGGCTACGAGCAGTACTTC	CASSLGYEQYF
TRBV2	NA	TRBJ1-6	many	TGTGCCAGCAGTGAAAGTCGCTGGGGGGGCACCACCCTCCACTTT	CASSESRWGGTTLHF